The 8 T cell receptor beta chains below come from one sample, sequenced in a study of identifying expanded T cells in peripheral blood. Profiled with immunoSEQ multiplex PCR; TCRdb holds only in-frame clones, not every one. The profile covers about 110,000 clones, with about 88% appearing a single time and around 8.2% taken by the ten largest. Sequencing was done on a sample of blood. The receptor source for this set is a person aged 18-69 years in good health.

The chain recombines TRBV19 with TRBJ2-7, with D possibly matching TRBD2 (6 bases). The V end lost 3 bases, the J end lost 0 bases, and 15 bases lay between the germline ends. CDR1 and CDR2 from the germline V gene are LNHDA and SQIVND (reference sequence). The length of the CDR3 is 16 residues. The CDR3 DNA reads TGTGCCAGTAGTATCACCGGGACTCCCCTCTCCTACGAGCAGTACTTC. Translating gives CASSITGTPLSYEQYF. The full variable domain, rest sourced from reference TRBV19 and TRBJ2-7, is DGGITQSPKYLFRKEGQNVTLSCEQNLNHDAMYWYRQDPGQGLRLIYYSQIVNDFQKGDIAEGYSVSREKKESFPLTVTSAQKNPTAFYLCASSITGTPLSYEQYFGPGTRLTVT.

This clone was detected only a few times. The V and J genes are TRBV7-9 and TRBJ1-1; D gene ambiguous. With 8 bases removed from V and 0 bases from J, the gap between germline ends came to 10 bases. The germline CDR1 and CDR2 sequences are SEHNR and FQNEAQ (reference sequence). This CDR3 is built from 13 residues. The CDR3 sequence is CASGLLVNTEAFF. CDR3 nucleotide sequence: TGTGCCAGCGGGCTCTTAGTGAACACTGAAGCTTTCTTT.

The genes are TRBV9 and TRBJ2-3, with D maybe TRBD1 (7 bases). The CDR3 runs 16 residues. Germline V gene lookup returns CDR1 SGDLS and CDR2 YYNGEE. Between the trimmed V and J ends, which lost 0 bases and 2 bases, there was a span of 13 bases. As DNA, the CDR3 is TGTGCCAGCAGCGTAGGTAGCAGGGGGGACACAGATACGCAGTATTTT. This gives the protein CASSVGSRGDTDTQYF.

The chain combines TRBV28 with TRBJ2-7; D is possibly TRBD2 (6 bases). The CDR3 loop spans 17 amino acids. V lost 7 bases and J 4 bases, leaving 26 bases between the germline ends. Germline V gene data show CDR1 as MDHEN and CDR2 as SYDVKM. In DNA, the CDR3 is TGTGCCAGCAATCAAGGCGGGGCACCGGGTAACAATTACGAGCAGTACTTC. It is translated as CASNQGGAPGNNYEQYF. Together with reference TRBV28 and TRBJ2-7, the CDR3 gives the full variable domain: DVKVTQSSRYLVKRTGEKVFLECVQDMDHENMFWYRQDPGLGLRLIYFSYDVKMKEKGDIPEGYSVSREKKERFSLILESASTNQTSMYLCASNQGGAPGNNYEQYFGPGTRLTVT.

The gene calls are TRBV11-2 and TRBJ1-5; 8 bases match TRBD1. Germline CDR1 is SGHAT and CDR2 is FQNNGV. The ends lost 6 bases at V and 0 bases at J; junction bases unmatched: 4. The CDR3 has 15 residues. The CDR3 DNA is TGTGCCAGCAGTTGGACAGGGATTAGCAATCAGCCCCAGCATTTT. Residues: CASSWTGISNQPQHF. The entire variable domain, with the rest obtained from reference TRBV11-2 and TRBJ1-5, is as follows: EAGVAQSPRYKIIEKRQSVAFWCNPISGHATLYWYQQILGQGPKLLIQFQNNGVVDDSQLPKDRFSAERLKGVDSTLKIQPAKLEDSAVYLCASSWTGISNQPQHFGDGTRLSIL.

The chain has TRBV11-3 and TRBJ2-1; D is unresolved. V dropped 0 bases and J dropped 8 bases, with 14 bases sitting between them. CDR3 length: 15 amino acids. Germline CDR1 SGHNT, CDR2 YENEEA. The CDR3 DNA follows: TGTGCCAGCAGCTTAGACGGCTCCGTTGGCGATGAGCAGTTCTTC. Protein sequence: CASSLDGSVGDEQFF.

This chain connects TRBV7-2 to TRBJ1-5; D is ambiguous. The V gene lost 4 bases and the J gene lost 7 bases, with 11 bases spanning the gap. Germline CDR1 reads SGHTA; CDR2 reads FQGNSA. The CDR3 runs 13 residues. This CDR3 is CASSSLVYQPQHF. CDR3 coding DNA: TGTGCCAGCAGCTCACTCGTGTACCAGCCCCAGCATTTT. Combining the CDR3 with reference TRBV7-2 and TRBJ1-5 gives the whole variable domain GAGVSQSPSNKVTEKGKDVELRCDPISGHTALYWYRQSLGQGLEFLIYFQGNSAPDKSGLPSDRFSAERTGGSVSTLTIQRTQQEDSAVYLCASSSLVYQPQHFGDGTRLSIL.

The gene calls are TRBV23-1 and TRBJ2-1; 7 bases are shared with TRBD1. TRBV23-1 qualifies as an ORF whose function is uncertain. The V segment lost 3 bases and the J segment 5 bases; nucleotides outside the gene matches: 7. The CDR3 consists of 15 residues. Written as DNA, the CDR3 is TGCGCCAGCAGTCAGAGGACAGGACAGAACAATGAGCAGTTCTTC. Translated: CASSQRTGQNNEQFF.